The 29 T cell receptor beta chains below were found in one sample sequenced in a study of blood T cells in healthy people across ages. A second 7 to 11 cycle PCR used barcoded and J-beta primers. From the 5' RACE reads, TCRdb called clonotypes with MiXCR, one entry per CDR3 protein. The sample comprises about 650,000 distinct CDR3 sequences, 45% to 60% of which are singletons, and roughly 14% rests with the top ten. Source material: blood. The receptors derive from an elderly woman in good health.

As concerns this clonotype: A read error may explain this, as a much larger clone is one base away. The chain combines TRBV7-3 with TRBJ2-1, with D perhaps matching TRBD2 (5 bases). This CDR3 is built from 14 residues. Looked up from germline, CDR1 is SGHTA and CDR2 is FQGTGA. The CDR3 bases are TGTGCCAGCAGCGTAACGGGGTCACGGAATGAGCAGTTCTTC. This translates into CASSVTGSRNEQFF. The full variable domain, completed using reference TRBV7-3 and TRBJ2-1, is GAGVSQTPSNKVTEKGKYVELRCDPISGHTALYWYRQSLGQGPEFLIYFQGTGAADDSGLPNDRFFAVRPEGSVSTLKIQRTERGDSAVYLCASSVTGSRNEQFFGPGTRLTVL.

This clonotype showed up just a few times. J is TRBJ2-3 and V is TRBV2; D ambiguous. V lost 7 bases, J lost 1 base, and 9 bases lay in between. The length of the CDR3 is 13 residues. Germline V gene sequence: CDR1 SNHLY, CDR2 FYNNEI. CDR3 in amino acids: CASTQAGTDTQYF. CDR3 nucleotide sequence: TGTGCCAGCACCCAGGCCGGCACAGATACGCAGTATTTT.

This clonotype was detected ten times or more. The rearrangement uses TRBV7-2 and TRBJ2-7; 7 nucleotides line up with TRBD1. Per the germline V gene, CDR1 is SGHTA and CDR2 is FQGNSA. Trimming took 4 bases from V and 1 from J; bases not matched to a gene: 4. The CDR3 has 14 amino acids. Here the CDR3 DNA reads TGTGCCAGCAGCTCACAGGGGAGTTCCTACGAGCAGTACTTC. Its translation: CASSSQGSSYEQYF.

The gene calls are TRBV28 and TRBJ1-5; 7 positions agree with TRBD1. V gave up 7 bases and J gave up 1 base; unmatched junction bases: 13. Per germline, CDR1 MDHEN and CDR2 SYDVKM. The CDR3 is 17 amino acids. The CDR3 region is CASIQTGGQKSNQPQHF. DNA for the CDR3: TGTGCCAGCATCCAAACCGGGGGACAGAAAAGCAATCAGCCCCAGCATTTT. Together with reference TRBV28 and TRBJ1-5, the CDR3 gives the full variable domain: DVKVTQSSRYLVKRTGEKVFLECVQDMDHENMFWYRQDPGLGLRLIYFSYDVKMKEKGDIPEGYSVSREKKERFSLILESASTNQTSMYLCASIQTGGQKSNQPQHFGDGTRLSIL.

Remarks on this clonotype: A much larger clone sits a single nucleotide away, making a read error possible. This chain links TRBV2 with TRBJ1-2; D not resolved. Germline loops: CDR1 SNHLY, CDR2 FYNNEI. Trimming cost V 6 bases and J 3 bases, with 11 bases left between them. The CDR3 is 13 residues long. The CDR3 spells CASSGGSHYGYTF. CDR3 bases: TGTGCCAGCAGCGGAGGCAGCCACTATGGCTACACCTTC.

This chain joins TRBV24-1 and TRBJ2-1, with TRBD1 matching over 10 bases. CDR1 and CDR2 (germline): KGHDR, SFDVKD. The V and J ends lost 4 bases and 6 bases, in that order; junction bases with no gene match: 5. This CDR3 comprises 15 residues. The CDR3 sequence: CATSDLGTGVNEQFF. Written as DNA, the CDR3 is TGTGCCACCAGTGACCTCGGGACAGGGGTCAATGAGCAGTTCTTC.

This clonotype was counted a few times. The chain recombines TRBV27 with TRBJ2-3, with TRBD2 as a possible D gene (6 bases). CDR1 and CDR2 (germline): MNHEY, SMNVEV (reference sequence). The V and J ends lost 0 bases and 5 bases respectively, with 24 bases between them. The CDR3 has 19 amino acids. The CDR3 bases are TGTGCCAGCAGTTTATCGATGTCCGCGACCCCCGCGGAGGGAGATACGCAGTATTTT. This encodes CASSLSMSATPAEGDTQYF.

V is TRBV14 and J is TRBJ1-4, with D hard to call. Trimming removed 4 bases at V and 0 bases at J, with 9 bases between. The CDR3 sequence is 15 residues long. Germline assignment: CDR1 SGHDN and CDR2 FVKESK. The DNA for the CDR3 is TGTGCCAGCAGCCTCAGATTCGCAACTAATGAAAAACTGTTTTTT. This encodes CASSLRFATNEKLFF.

CDR3 bases: TGTGCCAGCCCCGAGGAAGGATGCTCCTACAATAGGCAGTTCTTC. Translation: CASPEEGCSYNRQFF. The chain combines TRBV21-1 with TRBJ2-1. TRBV21-1 is marked as a pseudogene. The CDR3 sequence is 15 residues long.

The J gene is TRBJ1-1, the V gene TRBV29-1, with TRBD1 matching 9 bases. Trimming took 4 bases from V and 4 from J; bases not matched to a gene: 10. This CDR3 is built from 15 residues. Germline V CDR1 and CDR2: SQVTM, ANQGSEA. This CDR3 is CSVATGGPGGTEAFF. In nucleotides, the CDR3 is TGCAGCGTTGCTACAGGGGGCCCGGGTGGCACTGAAGCTTTCTTT.

This sequence joins TRBV24-1 and TRBJ2-5; D is perhaps TRBD1 (5 bases). The CDR3 contains 16 residues. Trimming shortened V by 4 bases and J by 11 bases, and 25 bases separated the two germline ends. CDR1 KGHDR and CDR2 SFDVKD come from the germline V gene. The CDR3 reads CATSEATGHRSGEQYF. The CDR3 coding sequence is TGTGCCACCAGTGAGGCCACCGGACACCGGTCGGGTGAGCAGTACTTC.

The chain is built from TRBV20-1 and TRBJ1-3, with a tentative D call TRBD1 (5 bases). The CDR3 length is 12 residues. The V gene's germline CDR1 is DFQATT and CDR2 SNEGSKA (reference sequence). Trimming shortened V by 3 bases and J by 4 bases, and 7 bases separated the two germline ends. CDR3 DNA: TGCAGTGCTAGGTCAGGGGGAAACACCATATATTTT. The encoded protein is CSARSGGNTIYF.

CDR3 bases: TGTGCCAGCAGCAAAGGGACAGCTTACAATCAGCCCCAGCATTTT. As protein: CASSKGTAYNQPQHF. The genes are TRBV3-1 and TRBJ1-5; 7 bases are a match to TRBD1. The CDR3 is 15 residues long. Germline loops: CDR1 LGHDT, CDR2 YNNKEL (reference sequence). V gave up 5 bases and J gave up 3 bases; unmatched junction bases: 7.

This clonotype was counted a few times. This rearrangement joins TRBV3-1 to TRBJ2-2, with TRBD1 matching 9 bases. Looked up from germline, CDR1 is LGHDT and CDR2 is YNNKEL (reference sequence). The CDR3 loop spans 13 amino acids. J was trimmed by 9 bases and V by 4 bases; bases with no gene match: 3. The CDR3 region is CASSRTGDRELFF. DNA of the CDR3: TGTGCCAGCAGCCGGACAGGGGACCGGGAGCTGTTTTTT.

This chain uses TRBV6-5 with TRBJ2-7; 9 nucleotides line up with TRBD1. CDR3 length equals 18 residues. The V and J ends lost 4 bases and 2 bases, in that order; junction bases with no gene match: 15. Germline values: CDR1 MNHEY, CDR2 SVGAGI. This chain's CDR3 is CASSSPRSGTGSTYEQYF. CDR3 DNA sequence: TGTGCCAGCAGTTCCCCGAGGTCCGGGACAGGGTCGACCTACGAGCAGTACTTC.

This clonotype occurred once. At one end, the junction sequence differs from germline, possibly due to a read error. The V and J genes are TRBV2 and TRBJ2-3, with a possible D match to TRBD2 (7 bases). Germline CDR1 reads SNHLY; CDR2 reads FYNNEI. The CDR3 runs 13 residues. The CDR3, as DNA: TGTGCCAGCAAGGGGGGGGCGACAGATACGCGGTATTTT. Amino acid sequence: CASKGGATDTRYF.

V is TRBV4-1 and J is TRBJ2-4; 7 bases line up with TRBD1. The J call may not be correct, given that the DNA end is closer to TRBJ2-7. The germline V gene has CDR1 MGHRA and CDR2 YSYEKL. The CDR3 runs 16 residues. The CDR3 loop reads CASSQDPGTARYEQYF. In DNA form, the CDR3 reads TGCGCCAGCAGCCAAGATCCTGGGACAGCAAGATACGAGCAGTACTTC.

This clonotype was observed many times. The chain combines TRBV5-1 with TRBJ2-1, with 11 positions matching TRBD2. Germline V lookup: CDR1 SGHRS, CDR2 YFSETQ. The CDR3 has 15 residues. Trimming at V came to 1 base and at J to 6 bases, leaving 3 bases not matched to a gene. The CDR3 DNA sequence: TGCGCCAGCAGCTTGACTAGCGGGAGCCCCAATGAGCAGTTCTTC. Translated, it gives CASSLTSGSPNEQFF.

A remark on this clonotype: It may be a read error: a sequence one base away is much more abundant. The chain is built from TRBV4-1 and TRBJ2-5, with D tentatively TRBD2 (5 bases). This CDR3 contains 15 residues. Germline lookup yields CDR1 MGHRA and CDR2 YSYEKL. The CDR3 sequence: CASSQVGPVGETRYF. The CDR3 bases are TGCGCCAGCAGCCAAGTCGGGCCAGTGGGAGAGACCCGGTACTTC.

Concerning this clonotype itself: One base away lies a much larger clone, so this may be a sequencing read error. The chain employs TRBV27 and TRBJ2-1; TRBD2 agrees at 11 bases. V shed 7 bases and J 3 bases; nucleotides not matched to a gene: 2. Germline CDR1 and CDR2: MNHEY and SMNVEV (reference sequence). The CDR3 length is 14 residues. The DNA of the CDR3 is TGTGCCAGCATCACTAGCGGGAGCTACAATGAGCAGTTCTTC. It codes for CASITSGSYNEQFF.

This rearrangement joins TRBV6-5 to TRBJ1-2, with a tentative D call TRBD1 (6 bases). Trimming pared 2 bases from V and 3 bases from J, leaving 22 bases between. CDR1 is MNHEY and CDR2 is SVGAGI in the germline V gene. The CDR3 is 18 residues long. CDR3 nucleotide sequence: TGTGCCAGCAGTTACGCGGCTTCTGGTGCAGGGGCCGACTATGGCTACACCTTC. It specifies CASSYAASGAGADYGYTF.

This clonotype was counted ten times or more. This chain joins TRBV5-1 and TRBJ2-1; 7 bases line up with TRBD2. The germline V gene encodes CDR1 SGHRS and CDR2 YFSETQ. V was clipped by 4 bases and J by 6 bases; unmatched bases: 10. This CDR3 region has 15 residues. This CDR3 reads CASSPLPASGNEQFF. In DNA, the CDR3 is TGCGCCAGCAGCCCTCTCCCGGCTAGCGGCAATGAGCAGTTCTTC.

On this clonotype: A much larger clone differs from this one at a single base, so this may be a read error. The CDR3 region is CACSVGNEQFF. The CDR3 DNA is TGTGCCTGCAGCGTAGGTAATGAGCAGTTCTTC. V usage is TRBV9 and J usage is TRBJ2-1; the D is unclear. In germline, CDR1 is SGDLS, CDR2 YYNGEE. The CDR3 is 11 residues long. Together with reference TRBV9 and TRBJ2-1, the CDR3 gives the full variable domain: DSGVTQTPKHLITATGQRVTLRCSPRSGDLSVYWYQQSLDQGLQFLIQYYNGEERAKGNILERFSAQQFPDLHSELNLSSLELGDSALYFCACSVGNEQFFGPGTRLTVL.

V gene TRBV4-1 combines with J gene TRBJ2-1; TRBD1 aligns across 9 bases. Germline CDR1 and CDR2: MGHRA and YSYEKL. This CDR3 spans 16 amino acids. V trimming: 2 bases; J trimming: 4 bases; junction bases outside the gene matches: 6. The CDR3 is CASSQPNRGRYNEQFF. CDR3 nucleotide sequence: TGCGCCAGCAGCCAACCTAACAGGGGGCGTTACAATGAGCAGTTCTTC.

This chain uses TRBV12-3 or TRBV12-4 with TRBJ1-2; tentative D call: TRBD1 (6 bases). This CDR3 spans 13 amino acids. The V end lost 7 bases, the J end lost 6 bases, and 15 bases lay between the germline ends. CDR3 region: CASIRGSGDGYTF. The CDR3 DNA sequence: TGTGCCAGCATAAGGGGGTCGGGGGATGGCTACACCTTC.

The chain uses TRBV7-9 and TRBJ1-1, with D uncertain. The V and J ends lost 5 bases and 9 bases respectively, with 4 bases between them. The germline gives CDR1 SEHNR, CDR2 FQNEAQ (reference sequence). CDR3 length: 9 amino acids. The CDR3 protein is CASSPQAFF. The CDR3 DNA reads as TGTGCCAGCAGCCCCCAAGCTTTCTTT.

J is TRBJ1-1 and V is TRBV29-1; D gene uncertain. This CDR3 region has 11 residues. V was trimmed by 5 bases and J by 8 bases, leaving 12 bases between them. The germline V gene has CDR1 SQVTM and CDR2 ANQGSEA. The CDR3 nucleotides are TGCAGCGTTTCAAGGCGGACCGAAGCTTTCTTT. Translating it yields CSVSRRTEAFF.

As regards this clonotype: One end of the junction varies from germline; a read error may be responsible. This chain connects TRBV7-8 to TRBJ2-5; no clear D. The CDR3 length is 15 residues. Germline CDR1 SGHVS, CDR2 FQNEAQ. The chain's CDR3 is CASSSRTLSQETQYF. CDR3 in DNA: TGTGCTAGCAGCTCTAGGACCCTAAGCCAAGAGACCCAGTACTTC.

This clonotype showed up just a few times. V gene TRBV6-2 or TRBV6-3 combines with J gene TRBJ2-4, with D tentatively TRBD1 or TRBD2 (5 bases each). The J call may be faulty, since TRBJ2-7 better matches the DNA end. This CDR3 spans 14 amino acids. Per germline, CDR1 MNHEY and CDR2 SVGEGT. CDR3 bases: TGTGCCAGCAGTTACCGGGACGCCCTCCACGAGCAGTACTTC. Amino acids: CASSYRDALHEQYF.